These 6 T cell receptor beta chains share one sample of origin, sequenced in a study of vaccination effects on CD4 cells after COVID-19. Sequencing was performed with immunoSEQ multiplex PCR; in TCRdb, only in-frame clones are kept and a portion is missing. The sample carries tens of thousands of clones, around 73% recorded once. These receptors have no identified antigens. Sequencing in the ViraFEST assay came after antigen-specific CD4+ T cells had been expanded with viral peptide pools, which were used to stimulate PBMC. Cells that had been cultured for about 10 days were the source of isolated CD4+ T cells. Each participant was given two doses of one vaccine (BNT162b2 or mRNA-1273). The input for sequencing was CD4+ T cells from PBMCs cultured with HCoV-229E spike peptides, taken after COVID-19 vaccination. The receptors here all came from a human donor who received a COVID-19 vaccine.

The chain links TRBV7-3 to TRBJ1-1, with 12 bases identical to TRBD1. The V and J ends lost 4 bases and 6 bases, in that order; junction bases with no gene match: 3. The CDR3 loop spans 14 amino acids. CDR1 and CDR2 (germline): SGHTA, FQGTGA. DNA for the CDR3: TGTGCCAGCAGCTCGGGACAGGGGGCCGCTGAAGCTTTCTTT. Protein product: CASSSGQGAAEAFF.

The CDR3 spells CASSIPGEGGYTF. CDR3 coding DNA: TGTGCCAGTAGTATACCGGGCGAAGGAGGCTACACCTTC. This sequence joins TRBV19 and TRBJ1-2, with D hard to call. The CDR3 runs to 13 residues. Trimming left V 2 bases short and J 8 bases short, with 12 bases between. The germline V gene has CDR1 LNHDA and CDR2 SQIVND (reference sequence).

This clone was observed a handful of times. The rearrangement links TRBV21-1 to TRBJ2-7; the table's D call, TRBD2, has no DNA check behind it. TRBV21-1 is annotated as a pseudogene. This CDR3 has 14 residues. CDR3 nucleotide sequence: TGTGCCAGCAGCAAGGACGGGAGGTCCTACGAGCAGTACGTC. This gives the protein CASSKDGRSYEQYV.

The chain joins TRBV7-2 to TRBJ1-1; 9 bases map to TRBD1. This CDR3 has 13 residues. Losses at the gene ends were 1 base for V and 11 bases for J; bases not matched to a gene: 5. CDR1 is SGHTA and CDR2 is FQGNSA in the germline V gene. CDR3 nucleotide sequence: TGTGCCAGCAGCTTAGACAGGGGGCGGATGGCTTTCTTT. This codes for CASSLDRGRMAFF.

The chain links TRBV30 to TRBJ1-1; possibly TRBD1 for D (5 bases). This CDR3 has 12 amino acids. The germline V gene has CDR1 GTSNPN and CDR2 SVGIG (reference sequence). Trimming left V 0 bases short and J 8 bases short, with 10 bases between. This CDR3 reads CAWSVSREEAFF. CDR3 sequence (DNA): TGTGCCTGGAGTGTTAGCAGGGAAGAAGCTTTCTTT.

The rearrangement uses TRBV27 and TRBJ2-5; tentatively, D is TRBD2 (5 bases). The CDR3 sequence is 12 residues long. V lost 3 bases, J lost 5 bases, and 7 bases lay in between. Per the germline V gene, CDR1 is MNHEY and CDR2 is SMNVEV (reference sequence). CDR3 amino acids: CASSFSGETQYF. Written as DNA, the CDR3 is TGTGCCAGCAGTTTTTCGGGGGAGACCCAGTACTTC.